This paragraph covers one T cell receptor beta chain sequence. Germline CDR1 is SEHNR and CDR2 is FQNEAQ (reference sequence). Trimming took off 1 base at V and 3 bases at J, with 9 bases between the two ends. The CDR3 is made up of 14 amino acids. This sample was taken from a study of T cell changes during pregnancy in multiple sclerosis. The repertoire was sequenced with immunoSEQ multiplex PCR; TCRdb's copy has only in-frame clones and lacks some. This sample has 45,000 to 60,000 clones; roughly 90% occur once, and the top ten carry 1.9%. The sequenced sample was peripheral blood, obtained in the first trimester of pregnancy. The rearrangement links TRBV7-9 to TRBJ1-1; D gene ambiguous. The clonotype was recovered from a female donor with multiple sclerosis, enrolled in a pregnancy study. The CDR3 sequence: CASSLGRGDTEAFF. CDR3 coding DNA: TGTGCCAGCAGCTTAGGGAGAGGCGACACTGAAGCTTTCTTT.